This is a list of T cell receptor beta chains from one sample in a study of T cells in narcolepsy. TCRdb's copy holds only in-frame clones and misses some; the assay was immunoSEQ multiplex PCR. Of over 30,000 clones detected, about 85% appear once; the ten largest clones hold 1.5% to 2%. Sequenced material: CD45RA- memory CD4+ T cells from PBMCs. These receptors originate from a human donor with narcolepsy. Both conserved end residues are part of each CDR3. D genes are given only for firm matches. Rows may omit the clone size; those that give it use once, few, many or a size class.

J: TRBJ2-7
D: TRBD2
size: NA
V: TRBV6-1
DNA: TGTGCCAGCAGTTCCGGGACTAGCACCCACGAGCAGTACTTC
CDR3: CASSSGTSTHEQYF

J: TRBJ2-7
D: NA
size: NA
V: TRBV28
DNA: TGTGCCAGCAGTTTCTCTCCCGGACCACCCTACGAGCAGTACTTC
CDR3: CASSFSPGPPYEQYF

J: TRBJ2-3
D: NA
size: NA
V: TRBV9
DNA: TGTGCCAGCAGCGTAGCTACCCAGATGGATACGCAGTATTTT
CDR3: CASSVATQMDTQYF

J: TRBJ2-7
D: NA
size: NA
V: TRBV27
DNA: TGTGCCAGCAGTCTCGCAGGGCAGGGCGCCTACGAGCAGTACTTC
CDR3: CASSLAGQGAYEQYF

J: TRBJ1-6
D: NA
size: NA
V: TRBV4-2
DNA: TGTGCCAGCAGCCAGTCGGGACCGGGGATAGGGGGGGATAATTCACCCCTCCACTTT
CDR3: CASSQSGPGIGGDNSPLHF

J: TRBJ2-7
D: TRBD2
size: few
V: TRBV9
DNA: TGTGCCAGCAGCGCGGGGGGGCCGTACGAGCAGTACTTC
CDR3: CASSAGGPYEQYF

J: TRBJ2-1
D: NA
size: NA
V: TRBV4-2
DNA: TGTGCCAGCAGCCAAGATGGTCACAGGGTGGTCAATGAGCAGTTCTTC
CDR3: CASSQDGHRVVNEQFF

J: TRBJ2-5
D: TRBD2
size: NA
V: TRBV5-1
DNA: TGCGCCAGCAGCTTGGCCCCGGCTAGCGGGGGGGTTGCCCACATGAGTGAGACCCAGTACTTC
CDR3: CASSLAPASGGVAHMSETQYF

J: TRBJ1-2
D: NA
size: NA
V: TRBV4-2
DNA: TGTGCCAGCAGCCAAGTGGGCGGGGGAGACTATGGCTACACCTTC
CDR3: CASSQVGGGDYGYTF

J: TRBJ2-1
D: NA
size: NA
V: TRBV5-6
DNA: TGTGCCAGCAGCTTGGGGTGGGGGGCCTACAATGAGCAGTTCTTC
CDR3: CASSLGWGAYNEQFF

J: TRBJ2-5
D: TRBD2
size: NA
V: TRBV15
DNA: TGTGCCACCAGCCCAGGACTAGCGAGAGAGACCCAGTACTTC
CDR3: CATSPGLARETQYF

J: TRBJ1-2
D: TRBD1
size: NA
V: TRBV7-2
DNA: TGTGCCAGCAGCTTAAGAACGGTCGGACAGGGCCATGGCTACACCTTC
CDR3: CASSLRTVGQGHGYTF

J: TRBJ2-1
D: NA
size: NA
V: TRBV7-2
DNA: TGTGCCAGCAGCTCCCCGGGGGAGGCCGGTTATAGCTCCTACAATGAGCAGTTCTTC
CDR3: CASSSPGEAGYSSYNEQFF

J: TRBJ2-7
D: TRBD1
size: NA
V: TRBV4-3
DNA: TGCGCCAGCAGCCAAGAGACAGGGAGCGCCTACGAGCAGTACTTC
CDR3: CASSQETGSAYEQYF

J: TRBJ1-4
D: NA
size: NA
V: TRBV7-2
DNA: TGTGCCAGCAGCTTCGCCGGGTCCAATGAAAAACTGTTTTTT
CDR3: CASSFAGSNEKLFF

J: TRBJ1-1
D: NA
size: NA
V: TRBV6-5
DNA: TGTGCCAGCACTCGACAGCAGAACACTGAAGCTTTCTTT
CDR3: CASTRQQNTEAFF

J: TRBJ1-4
D: NA
size: NA
V: TRBV4-2
DNA: TGTGCCAGCAGCCGGACCGGAACACGTTCAACTAATGAAAAACTGTTTTTT
CDR3: CASSRTGTRSTNEKLFF

J: TRBJ1-4
D: NA
size: NA
V: TRBV18
DNA: TGTGCCAGCTCACCTGGGCCAGCTGGGGCTAATGAAAAACTGTTTTTT
CDR3: CASSPGPAGANEKLFF

J: TRBJ2-7
D: NA
size: NA
V: TRBV7-9
DNA: TGTGCCAGCAGCTTCACAGGGATTGCTGGTGAGCAGTACTTC
CDR3: CASSFTGIAGEQYF

J: TRBJ1-2
D: TRBD1
size: NA
V: TRBV6-5
DNA: TGTGCCAGCAGCAGGACAGGGGGGATTAACTATGGCTACACCTTC
CDR3: CASSRTGGINYGYTF

J: TRBJ2-7
D: NA
size: NA
V: TRBV23-1
DNA: TGCGCCAGCAGTCAACCAACCTGGGCCAAGATACGCTACGAGCAGTACTTC
CDR3: CASSQPTWAKIRYEQYF

J: TRBJ1-2
D: NA
size: NA
V: TRBV19
DNA: TGTGCCAGTAGTATTGAGTACGGTGCGGTTGGCTACACCTTC
CDR3: CASSIEYGAVGYTF

J: TRBJ1-2
D: NA
size: NA
V: TRBV28
DNA: TGTGCCAGCAGACCCACGGGGGTAGTTGGTGGCTACACCTTC
CDR3: CASRPTGVVGGYTF

J: TRBJ1-1
D: NA
size: once
V: TRBV11-3
DNA: TGTGCCAGCAGCTTAAGGCTTGAAGCTTTCTTT
CDR3: CASSLRLEAFF

J: TRBJ1-2
D: TRBD1
size: NA
V: TRBV19
DNA: TGTGCCAGTGGACAGGGACGCTATGGCTACACCTTC
CDR3: CASGQGRYGYTF

J: TRBJ2-5
D: NA
size: NA
V: TRBV9
DNA: TGTGCCAGCAGCGTAGACGGCGGGGGCCCCCAGGGGACCCAGTACTTC
CDR3: CASSVDGGGPQGTQYF

J: TRBJ2-5
D: NA
size: NA
V: TRBV4-2
DNA: TGTGCCAGCAGCCAGGAGGTTTCGGGGAGTGAGACCCAGTACTTC
CDR3: CASSQEVSGSETQYF

J: TRBJ1-2
D: TRBD1
size: NA
V: TRBV28
DNA: TGTGCCAGCAGCATAACAGGGACAGGAAGCGATGGCTACACCTTT
CDR3: CASSITGTGSDGYTF

J: TRBJ2-1
D: NA
size: NA
V: TRBV5-6
DNA: TGTGCCAGCAGCTTCGGAGGTCCGAGCTCCTACAATGAGCAGTTCTTC
CDR3: CASSFGGPSSYNEQFF

J: TRBJ1-2
D: TRBD1
size: NA
V: TRBV6-1
DNA: TGTGCCAGCAGACCTCCGGGACAGGGGTACGGCTACACCTTC
CDR3: CASRPPGQGYGYTF

J: TRBJ2-7
D: TRBD1
size: NA
V: TRBV19
DNA: TGTGCCAGTAGCCCGGGTTTCGGGACAGGGGGCTACGAGCAGTACTTC
CDR3: CASSPGFGTGGYEQYF

J: TRBJ2-5
D: NA
size: NA
V: TRBV28
DNA: TGTGCCAGCAGTTTGGGGGGTCGGGGCGGAGAGACCCAGTACTTC
CDR3: CASSLGGRGGETQYF

J: TRBJ2-1
D: NA
size: NA
V: TRBV7-3
DNA: TGTGCCAGCAGCCCCGGGGCCCACAATGAGCAGTTCTTC
CDR3: CASSPGAHNEQFF

J: TRBJ1-6
D: NA
size: NA
V: TRBV7-2
DNA: TGTGCCAGCGGAGTTTATAATTCACCCCTCCACTTT
CDR3: CASGVYNSPLHF

J: TRBJ1-6
D: TRBD1
size: NA
V: TRBV6-4
DNA: TGTGCCAGCAGTGACAATTACAGGGGTCTTAACTCCTATAATTCACCCCTCCACTTT
CDR3: CASSDNYRGLNSYNSPLHF

J: TRBJ1-1
D: NA
size: NA
V: TRBV27
DNA: TGTGCCAGCAGTCCCACAGGGATGTACACTGAAGCTTTCTTT
CDR3: CASSPTGMYTEAFF

J: TRBJ1-4
D: NA
size: NA
V: TRBV30
DNA: TGTGCCTGGATGCCAAGCGCGGGAGAAAAACTGTTTTTT
CDR3: CAWMPSAGEKLFF

J: TRBJ1-4
D: TRBD1
size: NA
V: TRBV2
DNA: TGTGCCAGCACCATTGGGACAGGAGGGGAAAAACTGTTTTTT
CDR3: CASTIGTGGEKLFF

J: TRBJ1-2
D: NA
size: NA
V: TRBV6-5
DNA: TGTGCCAGCAGTTACTCGTCGGGGGCCTATGGCTACACCTTC
CDR3: CASSYSSGAYGYTF

J: TRBJ2-7
D: NA
size: NA
V: TRBV5-4
DNA: TGTGCCAGCAGCTTGAACAGGGTCGAGCAGTACTTC
CDR3: CASSLNRVEQYF

J: TRBJ1-2
D: NA
size: NA
V: TRBV29-1
DNA: TGCAGCGTTGCCCAGGGGGGCTACACCTTC
CDR3: CSVAQGGYTF

J: TRBJ1-1
D: TRBD1
size: NA
V: TRBV4-2
DNA: TGTGCCAGCAGCCGAATCGGACAGGGCATGGGTGCTTTCTTT
CDR3: CASSRIGQGMGAFF

J: TRBJ2-5
D: TRBD2
size: NA
V: TRBV11-3
DNA: TGTGCCAGCAGCTTAGGGAGCGGGGGGGAGACCCAGTACTTC
CDR3: CASSLGSGGETQYF

J: TRBJ2-7
D: NA
size: few
V: TRBV21-1
DNA: TGTGCCAGCAGCCACCCGACTAGCGAGGTCTACGAGCAGTACTTC
CDR3: CASSHPTSEVYEQYF

J: TRBJ1-4
D: NA
size: NA
V: TRBV2
DNA: TGTGCCAGCAGTGAGCCCGGGGTGGGTGAAAAACTGTTTTTT
CDR3: CASSEPGVGEKLFF

J: TRBJ1-2
D: NA
size: NA
V: TRBV9
DNA: TGTGCCAGCAGCCCAGGGGTGAGGGTAGAGGGCTACACCTTC
CDR3: CASSPGVRVEGYTF

J: TRBJ1-6
D: NA
size: NA
V: TRBV6-5
DNA: TGTGCCAGCAGTTTAGGGAGGAACCCTAATTCACCCCTCCACTTT
CDR3: CASSLGRNPNSPLHF

J: TRBJ2-6
D: NA
size: NA
V: TRBV19
DNA: TGTGCCAGTAGTGGCGGGACGGGGCTAGGTGGGGCCAACGTCCTGACTTTC
CDR3: CASSGGTGLGGANVLTF

J: TRBJ2-5
D: TRBD1
size: NA
V: TRBV7-9
DNA: TGTGCCAGCAGCTTAACAGGGGGCGCGGAGACCCAGTACTTC
CDR3: CASSLTGGAETQYF

J: TRBJ2-3
D: TRBD2
size: NA
V: TRBV29-1
DNA: TGCAGCGTTGGGAATAGCGGGGGGCAGAGCACAGATACGCAGTATTTT
CDR3: CSVGNSGGQSTDTQYF

J: TRBJ1-2
D: NA
size: NA
V: TRBV12-5
DNA: TGTGCTAGTGGACCTCCTGGGACATTTAACTATGGCTACACCTTC
CDR3: CASGPPGTFNYGYTF

J: TRBJ2-1
D: NA
size: NA
V: TRBV7-2
DNA: TGTGCCAGCAGCTTAGACAGGGAGGGTGAGCAGTTCTTC
CDR3: CASSLDREGEQFF

J: TRBJ2-1
D: TRBD2
size: NA
V: TRBV9
DNA: TGTGCCAGCAGCGCCCGACTAGCGGGGGGCCGGGTCAATGAGCAGTTCTTC
CDR3: CASSARLAGGRVNEQFF

J: TRBJ1-2
D: NA
size: NA
V: TRBV6-5
DNA: TGTGCCAGCAGTTACTCTCCGGTACCAGATGGCTACACCTTC
CDR3: CASSYSPVPDGYTF

J: TRBJ1-5
D: NA
size: NA
V: TRBV30
DNA: TGTGCCTGGAGCCCGCCTAATAGTCAGCCCCAGCATTTT
CDR3: CAWSPPNSQPQHF